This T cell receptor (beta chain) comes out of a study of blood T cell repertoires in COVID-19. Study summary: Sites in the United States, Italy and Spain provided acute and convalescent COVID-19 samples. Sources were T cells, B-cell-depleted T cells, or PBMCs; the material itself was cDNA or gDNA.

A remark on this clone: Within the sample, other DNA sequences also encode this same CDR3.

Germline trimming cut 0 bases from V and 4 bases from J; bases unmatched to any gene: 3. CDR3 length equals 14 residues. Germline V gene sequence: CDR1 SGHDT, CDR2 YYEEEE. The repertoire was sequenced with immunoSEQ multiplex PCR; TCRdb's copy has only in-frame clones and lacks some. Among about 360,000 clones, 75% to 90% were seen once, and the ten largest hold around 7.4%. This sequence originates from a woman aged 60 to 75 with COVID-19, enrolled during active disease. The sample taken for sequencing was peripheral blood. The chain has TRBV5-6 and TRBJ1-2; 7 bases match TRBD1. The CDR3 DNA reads TGTGCCAGCAGCTTGGGCCGGGACAGCTATGGCTACACCTTC. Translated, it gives CASSLGRDSYGYTF.